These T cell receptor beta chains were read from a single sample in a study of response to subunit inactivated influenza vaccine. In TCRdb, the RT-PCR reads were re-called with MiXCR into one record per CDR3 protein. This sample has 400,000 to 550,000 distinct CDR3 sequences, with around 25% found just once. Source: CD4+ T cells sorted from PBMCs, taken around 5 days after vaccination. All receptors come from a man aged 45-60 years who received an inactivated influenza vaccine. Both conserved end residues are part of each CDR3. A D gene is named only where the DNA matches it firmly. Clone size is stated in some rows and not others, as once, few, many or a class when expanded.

CDR3aa: CASSLEQNSYEQYF
CDR3nt: TGTGCCAGCAGCTTAGAACAGAACTCCTACGAGCAGTACTTC
j_gene: TRBJ2-7
v_gene: TRBV7-2
d_gene: NA
abundance: few

CDR3aa: CASSLAYLNEQFF
CDR3nt: TGTGCCAGCAGCTTAGCGTATCTTAATGAGCAGTTCTTC
j_gene: TRBJ2-1
v_gene: TRBV7-9
d_gene: NA
abundance: NA

CDR3aa: CASSQQTPPPYNEQFF
CDR3nt: TGCGCCAGCAGCCAACAAACGCCGCCACCTTACAATGAGCAGTTCTTC
j_gene: TRBJ2-1
v_gene: TRBV4-3
d_gene: NA
abundance: NA

CDR3aa: CASRRGTRTGGRYNEQFF
CDR3nt: TGTGCCAGCAGACGGGGTACTAGGACGGGGGGGCGGTACAATGAGCAGTTCTTC
j_gene: TRBJ2-1
v_gene: TRBV12-3/TRBV12-4
d_gene: TRBD2
abundance: NA

CDR3aa: CASSLPGVAQYF
CDR3nt: TGCGCCAGCAGCTTGCCAGGGGTAGCGCAGTACTTC
j_gene: TRBJ2-5
v_gene: TRBV5-1
d_gene: NA
abundance: few

CDR3aa: CSARDGAIAPRTTLNGYTF
CDR3nt: TGCAGTGCTAGAGATGGCGCCATAGCCCCCCGAACCACCCTGAATGGCTACACCTTC
j_gene: TRBJ1-2
v_gene: TRBV20-1
d_gene: NA
abundance: NA

CDR3aa: CSVDRDRVKTQYF
CDR3nt: TGCAGCGTAGATAGGGACAGGGTAAAGACCCAGTACTTC
j_gene: TRBJ2-5
v_gene: TRBV29-1
d_gene: TRBD1
abundance: NA

CDR3aa: CASIGTGNQPQHF
CDR3nt: TGTGCCAGCATAGGGACAGGGAATCAGCCCCAGCATTTT
j_gene: TRBJ1-5
v_gene: TRBV7-9
d_gene: TRBD1
abundance: few

CDR3aa: CAISELVGQGKETQYF
CDR3nt: TGTGCCATCAGTGAGTTAGTAGGACAGGGGAAAGAGACCCAGTACTTC
j_gene: TRBJ2-5
v_gene: TRBV10-3
d_gene: TRBD1
abundance: NA

CDR3aa: CASSFALLETQYF
CDR3nt: TGTGCCAGCAGTTTCGCTCTCCTGGAGACCCAGTACTTC
j_gene: TRBJ2-5
v_gene: TRBV6-5
d_gene: NA
abundance: NA

CDR3aa: CASSLWPANTEAFF
CDR3nt: TGTGCCAGCAGTTTATGGCCGGCAAACACTGAAGCTTTCTTT
j_gene: TRBJ1-1
v_gene: TRBV28
d_gene: NA
abundance: many

CDR3aa: CASSYRAGGTDSTDTQYF
CDR3nt: TGTGCCAGCAGTTATCGCGCGGGGGGGACCGATAGCACAGATACGCAGTATTTT
j_gene: TRBJ2-3
v_gene: TRBV6-2/TRBV6-3
d_gene: TRBD2
abundance: NA

CDR3aa: CASSLDRGEDTQYF
CDR3nt: TGTGCCAGCAGCTTAGACAGGGGGGAAGATACGCAGTATTTT
j_gene: TRBJ2-3
v_gene: TRBV7-2
d_gene: TRBD1
abundance: many

CDR3aa: CASSQDTGAGANVLTF
CDR3nt: TGTGCCAGCAGCCAAGATACAGGGGCTGGGGCCAACGTCCTGACTTTC
j_gene: TRBJ2-6
v_gene: TRBV4-2
d_gene: TRBD1
abundance: NA

CDR3aa: CASIQGVDTQYF
CDR3nt: TGTGCCAGCATACAGGGAGTAGATACGCAGTATTTT
j_gene: TRBJ2-3
v_gene: TRBV6-1
d_gene: NA
abundance: few

CDR3aa: CASSLNTGGVDTQYF
CDR3nt: TGTGCCAGCAGTTTAAACACAGGGGGCGTAGATACGCAGTATTTT
j_gene: TRBJ2-3
v_gene: TRBV28
d_gene: TRBD1
abundance: many

CDR3aa: CASSLDRPMNTEAFF
CDR3nt: TGTGCCAGCAGCCTGGACAGGCCTATGAACACTGAAGCTTTCTTT
j_gene: TRBJ1-1
v_gene: TRBV7-6
d_gene: TRBD1
abundance: NA

CDR3aa: CASSRGGVERQPQHF
CDR3nt: TGTGCCAGCAGCCGTGGGGGGGTTGAGCGTCAGCCCCAGCATTTT
j_gene: TRBJ1-5
v_gene: TRBV5-6
d_gene: NA
abundance: few

CDR3aa: CASSLKGFGYTF
CDR3nt: TGTGCCAGCAGTTTGAAGGGTTTCGGCTACACCTTC
j_gene: TRBJ1-2
v_gene: TRBV28
d_gene: NA
abundance: NA

CDR3aa: CAIRKGPSSYNEQFF
CDR3nt: TGTGCCATCAGAAAGGGCCCGAGCTCCTACAATGAGCAGTTCTTC
j_gene: TRBJ2-1
v_gene: TRBV10-3
d_gene: NA
abundance: NA

CDR3aa: CASSLGRYNSNQPQHF
CDR3nt: TGTGCCAGCAGTTTGGGCCGCTACAATAGCAATCAGCCCCAGCATTTT
j_gene: TRBJ1-5
v_gene: TRBV12-3/TRBV12-4
d_gene: NA
abundance: many

CDR3aa: CASSYGGFSENIQYF
CDR3nt: TGTGCCAGCAGTTACGGCGGATTCTCGGAAAACATTCAGTACTTC
j_gene: TRBJ2-4
v_gene: TRBV6-2/TRBV6-3
d_gene: NA
abundance: NA

CDR3aa: CASSLRLSGAIIRETQYF
CDR3nt: TGTGCCAGCAGCTTGCGACTAAGCGGGGCCATTATAAGGGAGACCCAGTACTTC
j_gene: TRBJ2-5
v_gene: TRBV11-1
d_gene: TRBD2
abundance: NA

CDR3aa: CSARLNEQFF
CDR3nt: TGCAGTGCTAGGTTAAATGAGCAGTTCTTC
j_gene: TRBJ2-1
v_gene: TRBV20-1
d_gene: NA
abundance: many

CDR3aa: CASRAEEVSYEQYF
CDR3nt: TGTGCCAGCAGGGCTGAGGAGGTGTCCTACGAGCAGTACTTC
j_gene: TRBJ2-7
v_gene: TRBV12-3/TRBV12-4
d_gene: NA
abundance: few

CDR3aa: CASSLGTGGWGTQYF
CDR3nt: TGTGCCAGCAGCCTTGGGACAGGGGGATGGGGTACGCAGTATTTT
j_gene: TRBJ2-3
v_gene: TRBV7-2
d_gene: TRBD1
abundance: NA

CDR3aa: CASSLTTTPGEQFF
CDR3nt: TGTGCCAGCAGTTTAACGACCACCCCAGGTGAGCAGTTCTTC
j_gene: TRBJ2-1
v_gene: TRBV12-3/TRBV12-4
d_gene: NA
abundance: few

CDR3aa: CASEETGGKGGNQPQHF
CDR3nt: TGCGCCAGCGAGGAGACAGGGGGCAAAGGAGGCAATCAGCCCCAGCATTTT
j_gene: TRBJ1-5
v_gene: TRBV10-1
d_gene: TRBD1
abundance: few

CDR3aa: CASSLASDLYEQYF
CDR3nt: TGCGCCAGCAGCTTGGCCTCGGACTTATACGAGCAGTACTTC
j_gene: TRBJ2-7
v_gene: TRBV5-1
d_gene: NA
abundance: NA

CDR3aa: CRAPRGWVTEAFF
CDR3nt: TGCAGGGCCCCGAGAGGGTGGGTCACTGAAGCTTTCTTT
j_gene: TRBJ1-1
v_gene: TRBV20-1
d_gene: NA
abundance: NA